The rows below give T cell receptor beta chains drawn from one sample of a study of T cells after yellow fever vaccination. TCRdb reprocessed the 5' RACE reads with MiXCR, giving one entry per CDR3 protein. The sample contains some 350,000 distinct CDR3 sequences, under 5% of which appear only once. This material consisted of PBMCs, taken 5 days after the yellow fever booster vaccination. Source of these receptors: a man aged 18-30 years who received the YFV17D yellow fever vaccine. CDR3s include the opening cysteine and the closing phenylalanine or tryptophan. The D gene is left open where the match is weak. Clone size is not always given. Where it is, it says once, few, many or a class for expanded clones.

V gene,clone size,D gene,J gene,CDR3 DNA,CDR3 protein
TRBV4-1,-,-,TRBJ2-1,TGCGCCAGCAGCCTTACAGGGATCAGGGAGCAGTTCTTC,CASSLTGIREQFF
TRBV12-3/TRBV12-4,-,TRBD1,TRBJ1-6,TGTGCCAGCAGTTCCCAGGGGGTCAATTCACCCCTCCACTTT,CASSSQGVNSPLHF
TRBV6-5,few,-,TRBJ1-2,TGTGCCAGCAGTTACTCACCCCTTCTTGGGTATGGCTACACCTTC,CASSYSPLLGYGYTF
TRBV12-3/TRBV12-4,-,TRBD1,TRBJ2-2,TGTGCCAGCAGTCCGGGACAGCCCTACACCGGGGAGCTGTTTTTT,CASSPGQPYTGELFF
TRBV10-3,-,TRBD2,TRBJ2-5,TGTGCCATCAGGAGCGGGGAGATCGGAAAGACCCAGTACTTC,CAIRSGEIGKTQYF
TRBV18,few,TRBD1,TRBJ2-3,TGTGCCAGCTCACCAGGGACAGATTCACTTTCTAGCACAGATACGCAGTATTTT,CASSPGTDSLSSTDTQYF
TRBV15,few,-,TRBJ1-2,TGTGCCACCAGCAGAGATAAGGGGACGACTTATGGCTACACCTTC,CATSRDKGTTYGYTF
TRBV20-1,few,TRBD1,TRBJ1-1,TGCAGTGCTAGCCGGGACAGGGAAAGCCCTGAAGCTTTCTTT,CSASRDRESPEAFF
TRBV5-4,few,-,TRBJ2-3,TGTGCCAGCAGCTTGTGGACAACAGATACGCAGTATTTT,CASSLWTTDTQYF
TRBV7-2,-,-,TRBJ1-2,TGTGCCAGCAGCTTACAACCCTATGGCTACACCTTC,CASSLQPYGYTF